Shown below are 14 T cell receptor beta chains from a single sample sequenced in a study of cytomegalovirus exposure and HLA in healthy donors. The PCR was carried out with 60 Vbeta primers and 13 Jbeta primers. The table came from immunoSEQ multiplex PCR; TCRdb's copy has only in-frame clones and leaves some out. The sample has more than 95,000 clones, roughly 79% seen once. Sequencing input: PBMCs. The source is a male donor in good health and CMV-seronegative.

The rearrangement uses TRBV27 and TRBJ2-4; a possible D gene is TRBD2 (7 bases). CDR3 length equals 13 residues. CDR1 is MNHEY and CDR2 is SMNVEV in the germline V gene (reference sequence). Trimming pared 3 bases from V and 9 bases from J, leaving 12 bases between. CDR3 DNA sequence: TGTGCCAGCAGTTTGAAGGGAGGGGGCATTCAGTACTTC. Translation gives CASSLKGGGIQYF.

The chain is built from TRBV7-9 and TRBJ2-2; D is unclear. Germline CDR1 and CDR2: SEHNR and FQNEAQ (reference sequence). This CDR3 comprises 16 residues. V lost 0 bases and J lost 1, with 9 bases in between. In nucleotides, the CDR3 is TGTGCCAGCAGCTTAGCGAGCAACTTGAACACCGGGGAGCTGTTTTTT. This codes for CASSLASNLNTGELFF.

This clone was counted between two and nine times. This chain links TRBV4-3 with TRBJ2-1; D is unclear. Trimming removed 0 bases at V and 9 bases at J, with 9 bases between. This CDR3 comprises 13 residues. Germline V gene lookup returns CDR1 LGHNA and CDR2 YSLEER. The CDR3 reads CASSQDRKSEQFF. The CDR3 bases are TGCGCCAGCAGCCAAGACAGGAAAAGTGAGCAGTTCTTC.

This chain uses TRBV5-6 with TRBJ1-2, with D uncertain. CDR1 SGHDT and CDR2 YYEEEE come from the germline V gene. This CDR3 contains 13 residues. V lost 0 bases, J lost 4 bases, and 7 bases lay in between. The CDR3 loop is CASSLARPYGYTF. The CDR3 nucleotides read TGTGCCAGCAGCTTGGCCAGGCCCTATGGCTACACCTTC.

The chain has TRBV6-5 and TRBJ1-3; D uncertain. CDR1 is MNHEY, CDR2 SVGAGI, per germline. This CDR3 has 13 residues. Trimming stripped 6 bases from V and 0 bases from J, with 6 bases between. The CDR3 bases are TGTGCCAGCAGCCCTACCTCTGGAAACACCATATATTTT. Its translation: CASSPTSGNTIYF.

The chain carries TRBV28 and TRBJ2-3, with 12 positions matching TRBD1. The J segment lost 2 bases and the V segment lost 4 bases, leaving 4 bases of the junction unmatched. Per germline, CDR1 MDHEN and CDR2 SYDVKM. The CDR3 length is 16 residues. In DNA, the CDR3 is TGTGCCAGCAGTTCTCCGGGACAGGGGGCCACAGATACGCAGTATTTT. Its protein product is CASSSPGQGATDTQYF.

This clone was counted a few times. V usage is TRBV14 and J usage is TRBJ1-3, with D tentatively TRBD1 (6 bases). Germline V CDR1 and CDR2: SGHDN, FVKESK. V was cut by 2 bases and J by 1 base, with 12 bases left in between. The CDR3 consists of 16 residues. DNA for the CDR3: TGTGCCAGCAGCCAACTCCAACAGGGTTCTGGAAACACCATATATTTT. Translating it yields CASSQLQQGSGNTIYF.

V is TRBV7-9 and J is TRBJ2-7, with 8 bases matching TRBD1. CDR1 and CDR2 from the germline V gene are SEHNR and FQNEAQ (reference sequence). The CDR3 has 13 amino acids. The V segment lost 1 base and the J segment 9 bases; nucleotides outside the gene matches: 5. The DNA of the CDR3 is TGTGCCAGCAGCTTAGATCAGGGGGCTGGGCAGTACTTC. Protein product: CASSLDQGAGQYF.

The V gene is TRBV7-3, the J gene TRBJ2-7; D may be TRBD1 (5 bases). V was clipped by 2 bases and J by 3 bases, with 8 bases between them. The CDR3 has 13 amino acids. Germline CDR1 is SGHTA and CDR2 is FQGTGA. The CDR3 region is CASSLGAYYEQYF. CDR3 DNA: TGTGCCAGCAGCTTAGGGGCATACTACGAGCAGTACTTC.

This clone was observed once. Within the sample, other DNA sequences also encode this same CDR3. V and J are TRBV29-1 and TRBJ1-5, with unresolved D. V gave up 6 bases and J gave up 2 bases, with 8 bases separating them. The CDR3 runs to 12 residues. Germline V gene lookup returns CDR1 SQVTM and CDR2 ANQGSEA. The CDR3 sequence is CSVGGGNQPQHF. CDR3 sequence (DNA): TGCAGCGTAGGAGGTGGCAATCAGCCCCAGCATTTT.

The rearrangement uses TRBV21-1 and TRBJ2-7; the table's TRBD1 call for D was not verified on the DNA. TRBV21-1 is described as a pseudogene. The CDR3 spans 15 residues. CDR3 residues: CASSKPGHQSYEQYF. The CDR3 region has the DNA TGTGCCAGCAGCAAACCGGGACATCAGTCCTACGAGCAGTACTTC.

The chain carries TRBV2 and TRBJ1-3, with D perhaps matching TRBD1 (6 bases). V lost 5 bases to trimming and J lost 0 bases, with 11 bases between them. The CDR3 runs 15 residues. From germline, CDR1 is SNHLY and CDR2 FYNNEI. This chain's CDR3 is CASSSTGSSGNTIYF. Written as DNA, the CDR3 is TGTGCCAGCAGTTCTACAGGGAGCTCTGGAAACACCATATATTTT.

The DNA for the CDR3 is TGTGCCAGCAGTTTGGTACAGGGGGCCTACGAGCAGTACTTC. It encodes CASSLVQGAYEQYF. This chain uses TRBV27 with TRBJ2-7, with TRBD1 matching over 8 bases. This CDR3 spans 14 amino acids. V was clipped by 3 bases and J by 2 bases; unmatched bases: 3. CDR1 is MNHEY and CDR2 is SMNVEV in the germline V gene (reference sequence).

In this sample, this clone turned up a few times. The rearrangement links TRBV5-6 to TRBJ2-7; D is possibly TRBD2 (5 bases). Trimming took 0 bases from V and 4 from J, leaving 11 bases between them. CDR1 is SGHDT, CDR2 YYEEEE, per germline. This CDR3 has 14 amino acids. The CDR3 DNA reads TGTGCCAGCAGCTTGGGAGCGGTCGGATACGAGCAGTACTTC. It encodes CASSLGAVGYEQYF.